This T cell receptor beta chain was captured in a study of blood T cell repertoires in COVID-19. As for the study in general: There were acute and convalescent COVID-19 samples, and they came from the United States, Italy and Spain. T cells, B-cell-depleted T cells, or PBMCs supplied cDNA or gDNA.

This clone was recorded a few times. Between the trimmed V and J ends, which lost 5 bases and 5 bases, there was a span of 13 bases. The length of the CDR3 is 14 residues. The V gene's germline CDR1 is SGHTA and CDR2 FQGTGA. Per the original data handling: Nucleated cell counts were estimated from reference gene primer amplification. The protocol was immunoSEQ multiplex PCR, while the TCRdb copy is restricted to in-frame clones and leaves out a portion. That table furnishes V, J and clone size, whereas the DNA furnished D and trimming. The repertoire holds about 180,000 clones, with almost 80% as singletons.

This receptor was obtained from a woman in her sixties or seventies with acute or convalescent COVID-19. The material sequenced was peripheral blood. This rearrangement joins TRBV7-3 to TRBJ2-4; D gene unclear. CDR3 in DNA: TGTGCCAGCAGCCTTGGTGGGCCGGAAAACATTCAGTACTTC. This gives the protein CASSLGGPENIQYF. The entire variable domain, with the rest obtained from reference TRBV7-3 and TRBJ2-4, is as follows: GAGVSQTPSNKVTEKGKYVELRCDPISGHTALYWYRQSLGQGPEFLIYFQGTGAADDSGLPNDRFFAVRPEGSVSTLKIQRTERGDSAVYLCASSLGGPENIQYFGAGTRLSVL.